This T cell receptor beta chain is from a study of T cell responses to AZD1222 COVID-19 vaccine. General study points: Close to half of spike-specific TCRs reportedly recognize unmutated variant regions. CD4 TCRs covered the whole spike, strongest at regions 160-218 and 743-854.

Libraries were prepared by immunoSEQ multiplex PCR; TCRdb keeps only in-frame clonotypes and omits some of them. The sample lists around 63,000 clones; about 85% were seen once. Note on this clone: Its matching antigen is unknown.

The CDR3 consists of 14 residues. CDR1 and CDR2 from the germline V gene are LNHDA and SQIVND (reference sequence). The J segment lost 3 bases and the V segment lost 8 bases, leaving 7 bases of the junction unmatched. The V call is TRBV19, the J call TRBJ1-5, with 7 positions matching TRBD1. The specimen was peripheral blood, collected on day 0 of AZD1222 vaccination. This clonotype originated in an adult in good health. CDR3 residues: CASWTQGDNQPQHF. DNA for the CDR3: TGTGCCAGTTGGACGCAGGGGGACAATCAGCCCCAGCATTTT.